In this sample, the clone carrying this TCR beta chain turned up once. No antigen is known for it. Repertoires were generated with immunoSEQ multiplex PCR, while TCRdb's copy carries only in-frame clones and drops some. The data show 45,000 to 60,000 clones, roughly nine tenths seen once. The data derive from a study of OX40 agonist ivuxolimab in advanced cancers. Study information: The study treated patients with ivuxolimab, an agonistic anti-OX40 (CD134) antibody. Study results and caveats: Both CD4+ and CD8+ T cell populations in blood had undergone clonal expansion by week 6 at 0.1 to 3.0 mg/kg.

The CDR3 has 17 amino acids. Trimming cost V 5 bases and J 0 bases, with 14 bases left between them. Germline loops: CDR1 MDHEN, CDR2 SYDVKM. The chain links TRBV28 to TRBJ2-6; D unresolved. Sample: CD4+ or CD8+ T cells sorted from blood, taken in a trial of the OX40 agonist ivuxolimab. The clonotype originates from an adult with an advanced solid tumor such as melanoma, head and neck, liver or kidney cancer. The DNA for the CDR3 is TGTGCCAGCAGTCCCTCGGGTATTTACTCTGGGGCCAACGTCCTGACTTTC. Translating it yields CASSPSGIYSGANVLTF.